Listed below are T cell receptor beta chains from one sample, sequenced in a study of human T cells and chemical hapten exposure. TCRdb recomputed calls from the RACE reads with MiXCR, one row per CDR3 protein. The data contain under 50,000 distinct CDR3 sequences, around 3.4% of them singletons. Sequenced sample: whole blood. The receptors shown here come from a human donor in good health. Some clones in this sample may be carry-over from other donors' samples. The CDR3 runs from the conserved cysteine through the conserved F or W. A D gene is named only where the DNA matches it firmly. Clone size is given for some rows only: seen once, a few or many times, or a class if the clone is expanded.

d_call clone_size j_call v_call cdr3_nt cdr3_aa
- many TRBJ2-1 TRBV4-3 TGTGTCAGCAGCCCCAACGGGCATGAGCAGTTCTTC CVSSPNGHEQFF
- - TRBJ2-3 TRBV29-1 TGCAGCGTTGGATTACCGGCTGATACGCAGTATTTT CSVGLPADTQYF
- many TRBJ2-5 TRBV4-1 TGCGCCAGCAGCCAAGGGGGACTTCAAGAGACCCAGTACTTC CASSQGGLQETQYF
- many TRBJ2-5 TRBV20-1 TGCAGTGCTAGGGCCACCGAGGGTGTCCAGTACTTC CSARATEGVQYF
TRBD1 few TRBJ1-1 TRBV30 TGTGCCTGGAAGCGGGGCAGGGGGCGATCCACTGAAGCTTTCTTT CAWKRGRGRSTEAFF
TRBD2 many TRBJ2-3 TRBV9 TGTGCCAGCAGCGGCGGGACTAGCGGGAGTACAGATACGCAGTATTTT CASSGGTSGSTDTQYF
TRBD1 many TRBJ1-1 TRBV18 TGTGCCAGCTCACCAGGGACAGCGAAAAACCTGAACACTGAAGCTTTCTTT CASSPGTAKNLNTEAFF
- many TRBJ2-6 TRBV25-1 TGTGCCAGCAGTGAATTTGGGGGAATGGCCAACGTCCTGACTTTC CASSEFGGMANVLTF
- many TRBJ2-1 TRBV29-1 TGCAGCGGCAGGGAGGTTTACAATGAGCAGTTCTTC CSGREVYNEQFF
TRBD1 many TRBJ1-5 TRBV28 TGTGCCAGCAGTTTGCGCAGGGGGCGGAATCAGCCCCAGCATTTT CASSLRRGRNQPQHF
- many TRBJ2-3 TRBV6-7 TGTGCCAGCAGTTACTCGTTCCTCGTCGGAAACGATACGCAGTATTTT CASSYSFLVGNDTQYF
TRBD2 many TRBJ2-1 TRBV9 TGTGCCAGCAGCGAGGGACTAGCGGGAGTGAGTGAGCAGTTCTTC CASSEGLAGVSEQFF
TRBD1 many TRBJ2-3 TRBV6-5 TGTGCCAGCAGCACATCGGTTGACAGGGCTACAGATACGCAGTATTTT CASSTSVDRATDTQYF
- - TRBJ2-7 TRBV5-1 TGCGCCAGCAGCGTGGACCACTCCTACGAGCAGTACTTC CASSVDHSYEQYF
TRBD1 many TRBJ1-4 TRBV27 TGTGCCAGCCATCCCGGACAGGGATTTAATGAAAAACTGTTTTTT CASHPGQGFNEKLFF
- many TRBJ2-2 TRBV7-9 TGTGCCAGCAGCTTTGGGGGCCCAAACACCGGGGAGCTGTTTTTT CASSFGGPNTGELFF
TRBD2 many TRBJ2-7 TRBV15 TGTGCCACCAGCAGAGCTCTAGCGGGAGGCGCCTACGAGCAGTACTTC CATSRALAGGAYEQYF
- - TRBJ2-1 TRBV11-2 TGTGCCAGCAGCTTCCGGGCTAGCTACTACAATGAGCAGTTCTTC CASSFRASYYNEQFF
- - TRBJ1-3 TRBV9 TGTGCCAGCAGCGTTGGGGGGGGGGCCTCCTCTGGAAACACCATATATTTT CASSVGGGASSGNTIYF
TRBD1 many TRBJ1-4 TRBV7-9 TGTGCCAGCAGCTTAGTGGACAGGAATAATGAAAAACTGTTTTTT CASSLVDRNNEKLFF
- - TRBJ1-2 TRBV28 TGTGCCAGCAGACAGGTCACGAGCGGCGGCTACACCTTC CASRQVTSGGYTF
- - TRBJ1-2 TRBV7-2 TGTGCCAGCAGCCCAACAGGACCCAACTCCAACTATGGCTACACCTTC CASSPTGPNSNYGYTF
- few TRBJ1-2 TRBV20-1 TGCAGTGCTAGAATGCCCTCCTATGGCTACACCTTC CSARMPSYGYTF
- many TRBJ2-3 TRBV5-6 TGTGCCAGCAGCTTGGCACGGGGACTCCCCACAGATACGCAGTATTTT CASSLARGLPTDTQYF
TRBD2 few TRBJ2-2 TRBV6-6 TGTGCCAGCAGTCATGGACTAGCGGGAGGGCCTAGGACGGCCGGGGAGCTGTTTTTT CASSHGLAGGPRTAGELFF
- many TRBJ2-7 TRBV5-6 TGTGCCAGCAGCTTCGGGACATACGAGCAGTACTTC CASSFGTYEQYF
- many TRBJ2-7 TRBV20-1 TGCAGTGCTAGAGAGGACGGCAGTGTCTACGAGCAGTACTTC CSAREDGSVYEQYF
- - TRBJ1-6 TRBV4-1 TGCGCCAGCAGCCCTAACGACCCGGCGGCAGCTGATTCACCCCTCCACTTT CASSPNDPAAADSPLHF
TRBD2 few TRBJ2-3 TRBV13 TGTGCCAGCAGCTTACTCCCTTTCGCGGGAGAACGCACAGATACGCAGTATTTT CASSLLPFAGERTDTQYF
TRBD2 many TRBJ2-5 TRBV13 TGTGCCAGCAGTCTGCGGGAGTTCCAAGAGACCCAGTACTTC CASSLREFQETQYF
- - TRBJ1-2 TRBV4-2 TGTGCCAGCAGCCAAGAAGATGGCAGACCCTATGGCTACACCTTC CASSQEDGRPYGYTF
- many TRBJ2-1 TRBV14 TGTGCCAGCAGCCCGATGGGTTCCAATGAGCAGTTCTTC CASSPMGSNEQFF
- few TRBJ1-5 TRBV28 TGTGCCAGCAGTACCGGACTACGAGTGAGGCAGCCCCAGCATTTT CASSTGLRVRQPQHF
TRBD2 many TRBJ2-7 TRBV5-4 TGTGCCAGCACTATCCCACTAGCGGGAGGTACCTACGAGCAGTACTTC CASTIPLAGGTYEQYF
TRBD1 - TRBJ1-6 TRBV12-3/TRBV12-4 TGTGCCAGCAGGTCAACGACAGGGGGTAATTCACCCCTCCACTTT CASRSTTGGNSPLHF
TRBD1 many TRBJ1-2 TRBV29-1 TGCAGCGGACAGGGAGATGGCTACACCTTC CSGQGDGYTF
- many TRBJ2-3 TRBV4-1 TGCGCCAGCAGCCAAGGACTGTGGGATGGCAGCACAGATACGCAGTATTTT CASSQGLWDGSTDTQYF
- few TRBJ2-2 TRBV29-1 TGCAGCGCCCGACCCAACCCTTACACCGGGGAGCTGTTTTTT CSARPNPYTGELFF
TRBD2 once TRBJ2-3 TRBV5-1 TGCGCCAGCAGCCCCAACCCCAGACTAGCGGGAGGGCCTTCTAGCACAGATACGCAGTATTTT CASSPNPRLAGGPSSTDTQYF
- many TRBJ2-3 TRBV6-5 TGTGCCAGCAGTTACGGGCGGGTAGGGACAGATACGCAGTATTTT CASSYGRVGTDTQYF
- medium-sized TRBJ2-3 TRBV11-2 TGTGCCAGCAGCTTAGCAGGGACCCCAGATACGCAGTATTTT CASSLAGTPDTQYF
- many TRBJ2-3 TRBV29-1 TGCACCACTTACCCAGCAGCGCCAAACAACGATACGCAGTATTTT CTTYPAAPNNDTQYF